This TCR beta chain was recovered during a study of T cells expressing NK-cell markers. CDR3 length: 16 amino acids. Per the germline V gene, CDR1 is SGHDT and CDR2 is YYEEEE. TCRdb reanalyzed the 5' RACE reads, giving one entry per CDR3 protein sequence and no DNA. This listing includes approximately 460,000 distinct CDR3 sequences. The chain links TRBV5-6 to TRBJ2-3. The sample taken for sequencing was blood T cells: a sorted CD56 or NKG2C T cell subset, CD4+ or CD8+ T cells, or bulk PBMC T cells (not recorded which). This receptor was identified in a woman aged 18 to 75 in good health. CDR3 amino acids: CASSLVLAASTDTQYF.